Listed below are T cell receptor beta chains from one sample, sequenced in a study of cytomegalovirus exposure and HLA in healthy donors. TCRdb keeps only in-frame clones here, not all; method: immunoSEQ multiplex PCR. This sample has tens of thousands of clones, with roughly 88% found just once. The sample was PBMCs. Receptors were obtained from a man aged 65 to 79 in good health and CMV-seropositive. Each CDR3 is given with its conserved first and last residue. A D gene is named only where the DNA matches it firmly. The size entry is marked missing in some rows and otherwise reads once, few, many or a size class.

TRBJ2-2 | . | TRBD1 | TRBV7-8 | CASSPIWGQAMGPGELFF | TGTGCCAGCAGCCCCATTTGGGGACAGGCGATGGGTCCCGGGGAGCTGTTTTTT
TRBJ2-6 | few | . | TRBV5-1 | CASSLGGSGANVLTF | TGCGCCAGCAGCTTGGGCGGTTCTGGGGCCAACGTCCTGACTTTC
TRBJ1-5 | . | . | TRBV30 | CAWSTRSNQPQHF | TGTGCCTGGAGTACCAGGAGCAATCAGCCCCAGCATTTT
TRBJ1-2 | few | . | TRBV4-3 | CASSLSYSGYGYTF | TGCGCCAGCAGCCTGTCCTATTCGGGTTATGGCTACACCTTC
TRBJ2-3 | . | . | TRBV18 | CASSLGNRADTQYF | TGTGCCAGCTCACTGGGAAACAGGGCCGATACGCAGTATTTT
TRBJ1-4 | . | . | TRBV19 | CASRTDANEKLFF | TGTGCCAGCAGGACAGATGCTAATGAAAAACTGTTTTTT
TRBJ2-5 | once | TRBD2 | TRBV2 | CASRVGTSGGQETQYF | TGTGCCAGCAGAGTTGGTACTAGCGGGGGCCAAGAGACCCAGTACTTC
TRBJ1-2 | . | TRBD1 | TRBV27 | CASSSGQGPNYGYTF | TGTGCCAGCAGTTCGGGACAGGGTCCTAACTATGGCTACACCTTC
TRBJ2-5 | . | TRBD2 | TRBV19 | CASSPGLGLRKYF | TGTGCCAGTAGCCCAGGACTAGGTTTGAGGAAGTACTTC
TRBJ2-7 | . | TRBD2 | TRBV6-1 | CASSGLAGRGYEQYF | TGTGCCAGCAGTGGGCTAGCGGGACGAGGCTACGAGCAGTACTTC
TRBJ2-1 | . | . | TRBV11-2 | CASRLDSVSYNEQFF | TGTGCCAGCAGGCTTGATAGCGTTTCCTACAATGAGCAGTTCTTC
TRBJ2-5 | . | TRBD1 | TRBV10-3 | CAIRTGEETQYF | TGTGCCATCAGAACAGGGGAAGAGACCCAGTACTTC
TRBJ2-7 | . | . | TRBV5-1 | CASSTGDGRGIDEQYF | TGCGCCAGCAGCACCGGGGACGGTCGGGGGATAGACGAGCAGTACTTC
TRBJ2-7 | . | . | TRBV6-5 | CASSSIATYEQYF | TGTGCCAGCAGTTCTATAGCTACCTACGAGCAGTACTTC